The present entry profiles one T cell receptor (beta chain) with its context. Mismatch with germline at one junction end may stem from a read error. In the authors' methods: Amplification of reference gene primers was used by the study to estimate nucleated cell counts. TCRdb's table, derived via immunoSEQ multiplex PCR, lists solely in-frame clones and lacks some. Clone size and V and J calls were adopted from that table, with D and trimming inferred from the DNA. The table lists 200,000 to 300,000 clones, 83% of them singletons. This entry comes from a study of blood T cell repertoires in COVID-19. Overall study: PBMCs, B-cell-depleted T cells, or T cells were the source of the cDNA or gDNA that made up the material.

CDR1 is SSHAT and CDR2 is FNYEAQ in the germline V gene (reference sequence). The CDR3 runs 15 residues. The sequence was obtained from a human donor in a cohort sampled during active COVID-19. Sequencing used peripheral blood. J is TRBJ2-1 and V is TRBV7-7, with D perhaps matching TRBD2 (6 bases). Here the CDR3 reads CASSPTPREGDEQFF. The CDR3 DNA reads TGTGCTAGCAGCCCCACCCCGCGGGAAGGGGATGAGCAGTTCTTC.